Listed here is a single T cell receptor (beta chain). This entry belongs to a study of blood T cell repertoires in COVID-19. TCRdb's table, derived via immunoSEQ multiplex PCR, lists solely in-frame clones and lacks some. The table records more than 250,000 clones, approximately 89% of them present only once. Self-reported history from a screening survey and questionnaire set each donor's cohort. V was shortened by 6 bases and J by 0 bases, with 14 bases between the two germline ends. This CDR3 spans 15 amino acids. Germline CDR1 reads SGHTA; CDR2 reads FQGNSA. J is TRBJ1-2 and V is TRBV7-2; D is possibly TRBD1 (6 bases). This sequence was found in a woman aged 30 to 39 who had recovered from COVID-19. Sequencing was done on a sample of PBMCs or T cells enriched from blood (not recorded which). For the CDR3, the DNA is TGTGCCAGCAGGACAGGCCTTCAGACTAACTATGGCTACACCTTC. Protein sequence: CASRTGLQTNYGYTF.